This T cell receptor (beta chain) was retrieved from a study of cytomegalovirus exposure and HLA in healthy donors. Findings and limits, study-wide: Analyses of presence and absence presupposed an approximately uniform sequencing depth across donors. Many donors shared some public TCRs, even though most TCR sequences were rare.

It was with 60 Vbeta and 13 Jbeta primers that the PCR ran. The protocol was immunoSEQ multiplex PCR, while the TCRdb copy is restricted to in-frame clones and leaves out a portion. The sample yields about 120,000 clones, 75% to 80% seen once. Healthy donors of bone marrow made up the group. Unmatched junction bases numbered 8, after V lost 4 bases and J lost 6 bases. The germline CDR1 and CDR2 sequences are PRHDT and FYEKMQ (reference sequence). The CDR3 covers 15 residues. This clone has a handful of counts. Its antigen remains unidentified. The sequenced sample was PBMCs. The chain carries TRBV13 and TRBJ2-3, with 9 positions matching TRBD1. The TCR originated in a woman in her thirties in good health and CMV-seropositive. CDR3 coding DNA: TGTGCCAGCAGCTCCCGGGACAGGGTCGGGGATACGCAGTATTTT. This codes for CASSSRDRVGDTQYF.